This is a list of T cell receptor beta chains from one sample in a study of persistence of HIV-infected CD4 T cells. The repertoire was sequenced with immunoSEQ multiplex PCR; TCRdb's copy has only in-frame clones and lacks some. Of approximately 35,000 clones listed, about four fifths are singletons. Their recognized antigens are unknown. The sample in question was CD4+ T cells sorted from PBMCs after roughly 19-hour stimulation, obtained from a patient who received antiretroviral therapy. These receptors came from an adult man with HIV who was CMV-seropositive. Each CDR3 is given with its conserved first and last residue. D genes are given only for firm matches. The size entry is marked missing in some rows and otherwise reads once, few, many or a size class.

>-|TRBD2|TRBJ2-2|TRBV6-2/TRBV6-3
CASSYSGLAGVTGELFF
TGTGCCAGCAGTTACTCGGGACTAGCGGGGGTCACCGGGGAGCTGTTTTTT
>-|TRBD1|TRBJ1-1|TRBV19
CASKPSTGTGRDTEAFF
TGTGCCAGCAAACCGAGCACCGGGACAGGAAGGGACACTGAAGCTTTCTTT
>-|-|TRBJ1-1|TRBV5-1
CASSFQLDGPEAFF
TGCGCCAGCAGCTTTCAACTGGACGGGCCCGAAGCTTTCTTT
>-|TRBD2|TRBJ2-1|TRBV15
CATSRGASGGASYNEQFF
TGTGCCACCAGCAGAGGGGCTAGCGGGGGGGCCTCCTACAATGAGCAGTTCTTC
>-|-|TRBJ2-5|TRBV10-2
CASSSGRVQETQYF
TGCGCCAGCAGTTCGGGGCGGGTCCAAGAGACCCAGTACTTC
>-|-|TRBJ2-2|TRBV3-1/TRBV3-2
CASSQDAGAGELFF
TGTGCCAGCAGCCAAGATGCGGGCGCGGGGGAGCTGTTTTTT
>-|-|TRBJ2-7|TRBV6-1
CASSEEGGQYF
TGTGCCAGCAGTGAAGAAGGGGGGCAGTACTTC
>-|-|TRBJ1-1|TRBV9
CASSPRWMNTEAFF
TGTGCCAGCAGCCCGCGTTGGATGAACACTGAAGCTTTCTTT
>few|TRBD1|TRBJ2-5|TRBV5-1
CASSSWTGTSRETQYF
TGCGCCAGCAGCTCCTGGACAGGGACGAGCAGGGAGACCCAGTACTTC
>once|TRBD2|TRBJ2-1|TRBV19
CASTAGGLIGEQFF
TGTGCCAGTACGGCGGGGGGGTTAATTGGTGAGCAGTTCTTC
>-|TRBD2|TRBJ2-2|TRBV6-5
CASRGLAGARYELFF
TGTGCCAGCAGGGGCCTAGCGGGGGCCAGGTACGAGCTGTTTTTT
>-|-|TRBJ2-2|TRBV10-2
CASSSGVGELFF
TGCGCCAGCAGTTCTGGGGTCGGGGAGCTGTTTTTT
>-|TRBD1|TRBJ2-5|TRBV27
CASRRQGARSETQYF
TGTGCCAGCAGGAGACAGGGGGCTAGGTCGGAGACCCAGTACTTC
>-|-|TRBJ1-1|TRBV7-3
CASSRTLNTEAFF
TGTGCCAGCAGCCGTACATTGAACACTGAAGCTTTCTTT
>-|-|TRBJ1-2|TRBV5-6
CASRNDIQGSYGYTF
TGTGCCAGCAGAAATGACATTCAGGGAAGCTATGGCTACACCTTC
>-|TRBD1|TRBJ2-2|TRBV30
CAWTPGQTTGELFF
TGTGCCTGGACCCCGGGACAGACCACCGGGGAGCTGTTTTTT
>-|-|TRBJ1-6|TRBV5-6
CASSSYQSSYNSPLHF
TGTGCCAGCAGCTCGTATCAGAGCTCCTATAATTCACCCCTCCACTTT
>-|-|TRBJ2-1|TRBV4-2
CASSQAGLALTYNEQFF
TGTGCCAGCAGCCAGGCCGGGCTAGCCCTAACCTACAATGAGCAGTTCTTC
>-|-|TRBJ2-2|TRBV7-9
CASSLGGNTGELFF
TGTGCCAGCAGCTTAGGAGGGAACACCGGGGAGCTGTTTTTT
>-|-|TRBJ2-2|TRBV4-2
CASSQDTHGNTGELFF
TGTGCCAGCAGCCAAGATACCCACGGGAACACCGGGGAGCTGTTTTTT
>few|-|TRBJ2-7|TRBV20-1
CSGLSYEQYF
TGCAGTGGCCTCTCCTACGAGCAGTACTTC
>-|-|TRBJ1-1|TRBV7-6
CASSLPRKGGRDTEAFF
TGTGCCAGCAGCTTACCCCGGAAGGGGGGGAGGGACACTGAAGCTTTCTTT
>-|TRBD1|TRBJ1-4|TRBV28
CASSTGQGANEKLFF
TGTGCCAGCAGTACAGGACAGGGGGCAAATGAAAAACTGTTTTTT
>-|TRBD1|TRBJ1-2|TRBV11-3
CASSLTGGAGYTF
TGTGCCAGCAGTCTTACAGGGGGCGCTGGCTACACCTTC
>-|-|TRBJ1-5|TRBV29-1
CSVGDSIWSNQPQHF
TGCAGCGTTGGGGATTCAATTTGGAGCAATCAGCCCCAGCATTTT
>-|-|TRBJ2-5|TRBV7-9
CASRNYPEETQYF
TGTGCCAGCAGGAATTACCCGGAGGAGACCCAGTACTTC
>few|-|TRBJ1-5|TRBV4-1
CASSQGAGVSNQPQHF
TGCGCCAGCAGCCAAGGGGCCGGAGTCAGCAATCAGCCCCAGCATTTT
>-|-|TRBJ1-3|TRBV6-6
CASQQTALSGNTIYF
TGTGCCAGCCAACAGACAGCCCTCTCTGGAAACACCATATATTTT
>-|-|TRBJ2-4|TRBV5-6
CASSLPGNIQYF
TGTGCCAGCAGCTTGCCGGGGAACATTCAGTACTTC
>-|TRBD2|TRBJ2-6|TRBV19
CASTGRAGANVLTF
TGTGCCAGTACTGGGAGGGCTGGGGCCAACGTCCTGACTTTC
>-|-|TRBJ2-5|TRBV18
CASLLQETQYF
TGTGCCAGCCTACTACAAGAGACCCAGTACTTC
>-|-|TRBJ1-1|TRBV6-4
CASSDSDGREAFF
TGTGCCAGCAGTGACTCGGACGGCAGGGAAGCTTTCTTT
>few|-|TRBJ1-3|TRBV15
CATSRDPGGNTIYF
TGTGCCACCAGCAGAGACCCGGGGGGAAACACCATATATTTT
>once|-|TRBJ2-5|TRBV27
CASSLSLRQETQYF
TGTGCCAGCAGTTTATCGCTTCGGCAAGAGACCCAGTACTTC
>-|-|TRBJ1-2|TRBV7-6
CASSSAAGSYGYTF
TGTGCCAGCAGCTCAGCAGCAGGGAGCTATGGCTACACCTTC
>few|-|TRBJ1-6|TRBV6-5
CASRDGPPLHF
TGTGCCAGCCGGGACGGACCACCCCTCCACTTT
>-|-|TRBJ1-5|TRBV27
CASSSRSQGFSNQPQHF
TGTGCCAGCAGTTCCCGGAGTCAGGGGTTTAGCAATCAGCCCCAGCATTTT
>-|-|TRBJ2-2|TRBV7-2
CASSLAPGNTGELFF
TGTGCCAGCAGCCTGGCCCCAGGCAACACCGGGGAGCTGTTTTTT
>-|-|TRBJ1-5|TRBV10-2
CASSESSGGNQPQHF
TGCGCCAGCAGTGAGTCGAGTGGAGGCAATCAGCCCCAGCATTTT
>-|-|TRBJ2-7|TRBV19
CASSTLLGFGEQYF
TGTGCCAGTAGTACCTTACTGGGGTTTGGAGAGCAGTACTTC
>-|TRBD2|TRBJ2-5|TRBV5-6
CASSLRDPDGWEGETQYF
TGTGCCAGCAGCTTGAGGGACCCCGATGGATGGGAGGGAGAGACCCAGTACTTC
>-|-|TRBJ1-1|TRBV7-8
CASSFSWGGIAFF
TGTGCCAGCAGCTTTTCGTGGGGGGGGATAGCTTTCTTT
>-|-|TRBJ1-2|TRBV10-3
CAISAPDLGFYGYTF
TGTGCCATCAGCGCCCCCGATTTAGGTTTTTATGGCTACACCTTC
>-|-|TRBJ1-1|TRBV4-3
CASSQDNSGYTEAFF
TGCGCCAGCAGCCAAGATAATTCAGGGTACACTGAAGCTTTCTTT
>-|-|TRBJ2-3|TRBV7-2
CASSLASRSVDTQYF
TGTGCCAGCAGCTTAGCAAGCCGTTCAGTAGATACGCAGTATTTT
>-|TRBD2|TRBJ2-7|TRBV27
CASRTVAGGSYEQYF
TGTGCCAGCAGAACAGTAGCGGGGGGCAGCTACGAGCAGTACTTC
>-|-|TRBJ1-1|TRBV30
CAWSVGTEAFF
TGTGCCTGGAGTGTCGGCACTGAAGCTTTCTTT
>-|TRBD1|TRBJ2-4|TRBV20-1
CRGTGGVIQYF
TGCAGAGGGACAGGGGGCGTTATTCAGTACTTC
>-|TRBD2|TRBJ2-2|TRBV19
CASTWGLAGVNTGELFF
TGTGCCAGTACCTGGGGACTAGCGGGGGTGAACACCGGGGAGCTGTTTTTT
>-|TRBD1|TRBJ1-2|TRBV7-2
CASRTTGGSKEGDYGYTF
TGTGCCAGCAGAACCACAGGGGGCTCAAAAGAGGGGGACTATGGCTACACCTTC
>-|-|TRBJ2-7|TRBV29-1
CSVWTAAYEQYF
TGCAGCGTTTGGACAGCCGCCTACGAGCAGTACTTC
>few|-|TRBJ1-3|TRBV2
CASSADGSGNTIYF
TGTGCCAGCAGTGCGGACGGCTCTGGAAACACCATATATTTT
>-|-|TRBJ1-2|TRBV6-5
CASSTRGGYGYTF
TGTGCCAGCAGTACCAGGGGTGGATATGGCTACACCTTC